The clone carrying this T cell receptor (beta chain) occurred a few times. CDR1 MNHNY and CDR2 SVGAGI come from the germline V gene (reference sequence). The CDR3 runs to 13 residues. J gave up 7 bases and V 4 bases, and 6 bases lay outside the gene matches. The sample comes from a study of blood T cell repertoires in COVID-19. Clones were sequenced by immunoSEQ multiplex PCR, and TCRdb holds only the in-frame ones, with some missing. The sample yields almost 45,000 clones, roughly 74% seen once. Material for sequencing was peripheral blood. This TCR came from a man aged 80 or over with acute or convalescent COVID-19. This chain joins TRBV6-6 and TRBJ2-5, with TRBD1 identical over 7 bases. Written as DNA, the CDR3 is TGTGCCAGCAGTTCGACAGGGATGGCGACCCAGTACTTC. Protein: CASSSTGMATQYF.